These 9 T cell receptor beta chains were all obtained from the same sample, sequenced in a study of blood T cells in healthy people across ages. A second PCR of about 6 to 12 cycles used a sample-barcoded 5' primer and a J-beta primer mix. TCRdb re-analysed the 5' RACE reads in MiXCR, keeping a single row per CDR3 protein. The sample gives 1.4 million or so distinct CDR3 sequences, approximately 42% of which show up once; 4% is in the top ten. Source material: blood. Receptor source: a young woman in good health.

This clonotype was observed a handful of times. The chain is built from TRBV18 and TRBJ1-2; D uncertain. Trimming pared 3 bases from V and 0 bases from J, leaving 17 bases between. The CDR3 contains 17 residues. Germline V gene sequence: CDR1 KGHSH, CDR2 LQKENI. CDR3 in amino acids: CASSPVGGLKANYGYTF. The CDR3 DNA follows: TGTGCCAGCTCACCTGTAGGTGGTTTAAAGGCTAACTATGGCTACACCTTC.

This clonotype was seen more than once but under ten times. The chain couples TRBV7-3 to TRBJ2-3, with 7 bases matching TRBD1. Trimming at V came to 5 bases and at J to 0 bases, leaving 5 bases not matched to a gene. CDR3 length: 15 residues. The germline V gene encodes CDR1 SGHTA and CDR2 FQGTGA. The CDR3 nucleotides are TGTGCCAGCAGCCCGACAGGGATCAGCACAGATACGCAGTATTTT. Translated, it gives CASSPTGISTDTQYF.

This clonotype has a handful of counts. V and J are TRBV12-3 or TRBV12-4 and TRBJ1-5; D remains ambiguous. Trimming took 3 bases from V and 9 from J, leaving 12 bases between them. This CDR3 has 13 residues. CDR3 amino acids: CASSFWALGPQHF. CDR3 coding DNA: TGTGCCAGCAGTTTCTGGGCGCTCGGGCCCCAGCATTTT.

CDR3 in amino acids: CSARLLGSSQPQHF. CDR3 bases: TGCAGTGCTAGACTTCTGGGGTCTAGTCAGCCCCAGCATTTT. The chain employs TRBV20-1 and TRBJ1-5; D unresolved. Germline lookup yields CDR1 DFQATT and CDR2 SNEGSKA (reference sequence). The CDR3 contains 14 residues. V lost 2 bases and J 6 bases, leaving 14 bases between the germline ends.

V and J are TRBV5-1 and TRBJ1-2; D not resolved. V was pared by 0 bases and J by 5 bases, with 14 bases between. CDR1 is SGHRS and CDR2 is YFSETQ in the germline V gene. This CDR3 spans 15 amino acids. CDR3 DNA sequence: TGCGCCAGCAGCTTGGGGCGAGGCAGTATTTATGGCTACACCTTC. As protein: CASSLGRGSIYGYTF.

The rearrangement links TRBV10-3 to TRBJ1-2; D gene unclear. The CDR3 loop spans 12 amino acids. Germline CDR1 reads ENHRY; CDR2 reads SYGVKD. The V end lost 10 bases, the J end lost 6 bases, and 15 bases lay between the germline ends. CDR3 coding DNA: TGTGCCACCCGAATAGGGTCCCATGGCTACACCTTC. Its translation: CATRIGSHGYTF.

This clonotype was found a few times. The chain uses TRBV20-1 and TRBJ2-7; the match to TRBD2 covers 7 bases. This CDR3 contains 13 residues. J gave up 5 bases and V 3 bases, and 7 bases lay outside the gene matches. CDR1 and CDR2 (germline): DFQATT, SNEGSKA (reference sequence). The CDR3 nucleotides are TGCAGTGCTAGCTCGGGAGGCCTCCACGAGCAGTACTTC. Translated, it gives CSASSGGLHEQYF.

This chain uses TRBV6-2 or TRBV6-3 with TRBJ1-5, with 8 bases identical to TRBD1. V was clipped by 4 bases and J by 6 bases; unmatched bases: 5. The CDR3 is made up of 14 amino acids. Germline V CDR1 and CDR2: MNHEY, SVGEGT. CDR3 protein: CASSSGQGCQPQHF. The CDR3 DNA reads as TGTGCCAGCAGTTCTGGACAGGGATGTCAGCCCCAGCATTTT.

The chain carries TRBV24-1 and TRBJ2-3; a possible D gene is TRBD2 (5 bases). V lost 6 bases, J lost 3 bases, and 12 bases lay in between. Germline V CDR1 and CDR2: KGHDR, SFDVKD. CDR3 length equals 14 residues. The chain's CDR3 is CATSWSRETDTQYF. The CDR3 region has the DNA TGTGCCACCAGTTGGTCAAGGGAGACAGATACGCAGTATTTT.